This passage covers 24 T cell receptor beta chains from one sample sequenced in a study of T cell repertoires in cytomegalovirus infection. The antigens for these receptors are not known. MiXCR, run by TCRdb on the reads, gives a single entry per CDR3 protein. The sample includes around 500,000 distinct CDR3 sequences, about two fifths seen only once; the top ten take around two fifths. The input for sequencing was cultured PBMCs, taken from culture after CMV antigen stimulation. These receptor sequences come from a human donor in good health (CMV status not recorded). Some clones in this sample may be carry-over from other donors' samples.

This clonotype came up a few times. This chain links TRBV7-2 with TRBJ1-3; D uncertain. The CDR3 runs to 16 residues. Germline V gene lookup returns CDR1 SGHTA and CDR2 FQGNSA. Trimming took 4 bases from V and 4 from J, leaving 17 bases between them. The DNA of the CDR3 is TGTGCCAGCAGCTCCCTCGGCGGGTCGGTGGGAAACACCATATATTTT. It yields the protein CASSSLGGSVGNTIYF.

J is TRBJ2-1 and V is TRBV7-8, with 11 bases that match TRBD1. Germline trimming cut 4 bases from V and 6 bases from J; bases unmatched to any gene: 14. The CDR3 is 18 residues long. Germline CDR1 and CDR2: SGHVS and FQNEAQ. CDR3 DNA sequence: TGTGCCAGCAGCTCTGGACCGGGGGACAGGGGGGGGTTCAATGAGCAGTTCTTC. It yields the protein CASSSGPGDRGGFNEQFF. Supplemented by reference TRBV7-8 and TRBJ2-1, the full variable domain reads GAGVSQSPRYKVAKRGQDVALRCDPISGHVSLFWYQQALGQGPEFLTYFQNEAQLDKSGLPSDRFFAERPEGSVSTLKIQRTQQEDSAVYLCASSSGPGDRGGFNEQFFGPGTRLTVL.

The gene calls are TRBV5-5 and TRBJ2-1; TRBD2 matches at 7 bases. CDR1 SGHKS and CDR2 YYEKEE come from the germline V gene (reference sequence). The J segment lost 3 bases and the V segment lost 3 bases, leaving 6 bases of the junction unmatched. The CDR3 loop spans 15 amino acids. CDR3 residues: CASSSDGGGYNEQFF. The CDR3 region has the DNA TGTGCCAGCAGCTCCGATGGGGGGGGCTACAATGAGCAGTTCTTC.

The genes are TRBV7-9 and TRBJ1-1, with D uncertain. CDR3 length: 12 residues. Trimming pared 1 base from V and 7 bases from J, leaving 7 bases between. Germline V gene data show CDR1 as SEHNR and CDR2 as FQNEAQ (reference sequence). DNA of the CDR3: TGTGCCAGCAGCTTAGAGGCCAGTGAAGCTTTCTTT. Encoded protein: CASSLEASEAFF. The variable domain in full, with the rest retrieved from reference TRBV7-9 and TRBJ1-1, is DTGVSQNPRHKITKRGQNVTFRCDPISEHNRLYWYRQTLGQGPEFLTYFQNEAQLEKSRLLSDRFSAERPKGSFSTLEIQRTEQGDSAMYLCASSLEASEAFFGQGTRLTVV.

The chain carries TRBV4-3 and TRBJ1-5; no clear D. CDR3 size: 18 residues. The ends were cut back, 0 bases at V and 6 bases at J, with 21 bases in the middle. The germline CDR1 and CDR2 sequences are LGHNA and YSLEER. The CDR3 DNA reads as TGCGCCAGCAGCCAAGACCCGTCCTCGACAAGCTTTTTTCAGCCCCAGCATTTT. It is translated as CASSQDPSSTSFFQPQHF.

This rearrangement joins TRBV7-2 to TRBJ2-1; 7 positions agree with TRBD1. Germline V lookup: CDR1 SGHTA, CDR2 FQGNSA. The CDR3 extends over 14 amino acids. V dropped 5 bases and J dropped 12; count of bases not matched to a gene: 13. CDR3 nucleotide sequence: TGTGCCAGCAGCCTAGAGGGAAGGGGGCAAGTGCAGTTCTTC. Protein product: CASSLEGRGQVQFF. The full variable domain, rest sourced from reference TRBV7-2 and TRBJ2-1, is GAGVSQSPSNKVTEKGKDVELRCDPISGHTALYWYRQSLGQGLEFLIYFQGNSAPDKSGLPSDRFSAERTGGSVSTLTIQRTQQEDSAVYLCASSLEGRGQVQFFGPGTRLTVL.

This chain joins TRBV3-1 and TRBJ1-1; no firm D call. The CDR3 is made up of 13 amino acids. Trimming removed 1 base from V and 6 bases from J, with 9 bases in between. CDR1 and CDR2 (germline): LGHDT, YNNKEL (reference sequence). The CDR3 bases are TGTGCCAGCAGCCAAGGGGTTTGGGCTGAAGCTTTCTTT. Its translation is CASSQGVWAEAFF. The full variable domain, in which reference TRBV3-1 and TRBJ1-1 provide the parts outside the CDR3, is DTAVSQTPKYLVTQMGNDKSIKCEQNLGHDTMYWYKQDSKKFLKIMFSYNNKELIINETVPNRFSPKSPDKAHLNLHINSLELGDSAVYFCASSQGVWAEAFFGQGTRLTVV.

J is TRBJ2-3 and V is TRBV7-2, with 8 bases fitting TRBD2. CDR1 is SGHTA, CDR2 FQGNSA, per germline. Losses at the gene ends were 5 bases for V and 0 bases for J; bases not matched to a gene: 4. CDR3 length: 15 amino acids. The CDR3 loop is CASSPSGPSTDTQYF. CDR3 DNA: TGTGCCAGCAGCCCTAGCGGGCCTAGCACAGATACGCAGTATTTT.

In this sample, this clonotype turned up many times. The CDR3 DNA follows: TGTGCCAGCGGGGGAGCACTGATCGGCTCTGGAAACACCATATATTTT. Translating gives CASGGALIGSGNTIYF. The chain has TRBV7-2 and TRBJ1-3, with a possible D match to TRBD1 (5 bases). Trimming removed 8 bases at V and 0 bases at J, with 17 bases between. This CDR3 is 16 amino acids long. CDR1 and CDR2 from the germline V gene are SGHTA and FQGNSA.

This sequence joins TRBV2 and TRBJ1-6, with TRBD1 identical over 7 bases. The germline V gene encodes CDR1 SNHLY and CDR2 FYNNEI. With V trimmed by 8 bases and J by 6 bases, 10 bases remained unmatched. CDR3 length: 15 residues. The CDR3, as DNA: TGTGCCAGCCACACCGGGACAGACCTTAATTCACCCCTCCACTTT. Its protein product is CASHTGTDLNSPLHF.

This clonotype was observed once. The rearrangement joins TRBV5-5 to TRBJ2-2; D is possibly TRBD2 (6 bases). The V gene lost 2 bases and the J gene lost 1 base, with 24 bases spanning the gap. Per germline, CDR1 SGHKS and CDR2 YYEKEE (reference sequence). The CDR3 sequence is 20 residues long. CDR3 amino acids: CASSFQRIARRAGNTGELFF. The DNA for the CDR3 is TGTGCCAGCAGCTTCCAGAGAATAGCCAGGAGGGCCGGGAACACCGGGGAGCTGTTTTTT.

V is TRBV7-9 and J is TRBJ1-1; D is unclear. The CDR3 has 14 residues. Germline CDR1 is SEHNR and CDR2 is FQNEAQ (reference sequence). V was clipped by 1 base and J by 3 bases, with 9 bases between them. The CDR3 spells CASSLVAGDTEAFF. The CDR3 region has the DNA TGTGCCAGCAGCTTAGTAGCCGGGGACACTGAAGCTTTCTTT.

This chain joins TRBV7-9 and TRBJ2-3, with 7 bases fitting TRBD2. There are 15 residues in the CDR3. Germline lookup yields CDR1 SEHNR and CDR2 FQNEAQ (reference sequence). The J segment lost 3 bases and the V segment lost 5 bases, leaving 8 bases of the junction unmatched. In DNA, the CDR3 is TGTGCCAGCAGCCACGGCGGGAGAGGGACAGATACGCAGTATTTT. The encoded protein is CASSHGGRGTDTQYF.

This clonotype was seen only a few times. CDR3 amino acids: CASSLRAGATGELFF. The CDR3 nucleotides read TGCGCCAGCAGCCTCCGAGCGGGAGCAACCGGGGAGCTGTTTTTT. The chain uses TRBV4-1 and TRBJ2-2, with 8 bases identical to TRBD2. Germline assignment: CDR1 MGHRA and CDR2 YSYEKL. The CDR3 has 15 residues. J gave up 5 bases and V 4 bases, and 6 bases lay outside the gene matches.

The chain is built from TRBV11-2 and TRBJ1-4; no clear D gene. The germline gives CDR1 SGHAT, CDR2 FQNNGV. This CDR3 contains 14 residues. V dropped 5 bases and J dropped 8 bases, with 15 bases sitting between them. In nucleotides, the CDR3 is TGTGCCAGCAGCCGGGCGGCGACGAGAGAAAAACTGTTTTTT. Its protein is CASSRAATREKLFF.

This sequence joins TRBV6-2 or TRBV6-3 and TRBJ1-6; TRBD1 might be the D (6 bases). V gave up 0 bases and J gave up 14 bases, with 8 bases separating them. Germline V lookup: CDR1 MNHEY, CDR2 SVGEGT. The length of the CDR3 is 12 residues. DNA for the CDR3: TGTGCCAGCAGTTACTCCGGACAGACCCTCCACTTT. Amino acid sequence: CASSYSGQTLHF.

This clonotype was recorded a few times. V and J are TRBV7-2 and TRBJ2-1, with 11 bases fitting TRBD2. Germline V lookup: CDR1 SGHTA, CDR2 FQGNSA. V trimming: 4 bases; J trimming: 8 bases; junction bases outside the gene matches: 4. The CDR3 is 14 amino acids. The CDR3 coding sequence is TGTGCCAGCAGCTATAGCGGGGGGGCATATGAGCAGTTCTTC. As protein: CASSYSGGAYEQFF. Complete variable domain (other parts from reference TRBV7-2 and TRBJ2-1): GAGVSQSPSNKVTEKGKDVELRCDPISGHTALYWYRQSLGQGLEFLIYFQGNSAPDKSGLPSDRFSAERTGGSVSTLTIQRTQQEDSAVYLCASSYSGGAYEQFFGPGTRLTVL.

The rearrangement uses TRBV7-9 and TRBJ1-2, with D perhaps matching TRBD1 (6 bases). CDR1 is SEHNR, CDR2 FQNEAQ, per germline (reference sequence). Trimming stripped 2 bases from V and 4 bases from J, with 14 bases between. The CDR3 covers 15 residues. The CDR3 coding sequence is TGTGCCAGCAGCTTACAGGGGCCTGCCCGCTATGGCTACACCTTC. The encoded protein is CASSLQGPARYGYTF. Filled out from reference TRBV7-9 and TRBJ1-2, the complete variable domain reads DTGVSQNPRHKITKRGQNVTFRCDPISEHNRLYWYRQTLGQGPEFLTYFQNEAQLEKSRLLSDRFSAERPKGSFSTLEIQRTEQGDSAMYLCASSLQGPARYGYTFGSGTRLTVV.

This clonotype was recorded once. This chain joins TRBV11-2 and TRBJ2-4; no clear D gene. CDR3 length equals 13 residues. Deletions cut 4 bases from V and 6 bases from J, with 10 bases between. Germline V gene sequence: CDR1 SGHAT, CDR2 FQNNGV. CDR3 residues: CASSYTDRNIQYF. Here the CDR3 DNA reads TGTGCCAGCAGCTACACCGACCGAAACATTCAGTACTTC. Together with reference TRBV11-2 and TRBJ2-4, the CDR3 gives the full variable domain: EAGVAQSPRYKIIEKRQSVAFWCNPISGHATLYWYQQILGQGPKLLIQFQNNGVVDDSQLPKDRFSAERLKGVDSTLKIQPAKLEDSAVYLCASSYTDRNIQYFGAGTRLSVL.

V gene TRBV5-4 combines with J gene TRBJ2-2; D may be TRBD2 (6 bases). V dropped 1 base and J dropped 4 bases, with 14 bases sitting between them. The CDR3 consists of 16 residues. The germline V gene has CDR1 SGHNT and CDR2 YYREEE (reference sequence). As DNA, the CDR3 is TGTGCCAGCAGCTTGAACGGAGGACTATCCACCGGGGAGCTGTTTTTT. Its translation is CASSLNGGLSTGELFF.

The chain uses TRBV12-3 or TRBV12-4 and TRBJ1-6; a weak D match, TRBD1 (5 bases). Trimming pared 3 bases from V and 9 bases from J, leaving 12 bases between. This CDR3 is 14 amino acids long. CDR3 sequence: CASSFWQGSSPLHF. Written as DNA, the CDR3 is TGTGCCAGCAGTTTTTGGCAGGGCAGTTCACCCCTCCACTTT.

The V call is TRBV28, the J call TRBJ1-2; 9 bases fit TRBD1. This CDR3 is 17 amino acids long. The J segment lost 0 bases and the V segment lost 3 bases, leaving 8 bases of the junction unmatched. The germline gives CDR1 MDHEN, CDR2 SYDVKM. The CDR3 reads CASSFVKQGATNYGYTF. The CDR3 nucleotides read TGTGCCAGCAGTTTTGTCAAACAGGGGGCGACTAACTATGGCTACACCTTC.

This clonotype was recorded a few times. The chain employs TRBV7-2 and TRBJ1-2; no reliable D call. The CDR3 spans 16 residues. CDR1 and CDR2 (germline): SGHTA, FQGNSA. V dropped 5 bases and J dropped 6 bases, with 22 bases sitting between them. The CDR3 reads CASSPRRGPSQNGYTF. In DNA, the CDR3 is TGTGCCAGCAGCCCGCGTAGAGGCCCCAGCCAAAATGGCTACACCTTC. The variable domain in full, with the rest retrieved from reference TRBV7-2 and TRBJ1-2, is GAGVSQSPSNKVTEKGKDVELRCDPISGHTALYWYRQSLGQGLEFLIYFQGNSAPDKSGLPSDRFSAERTGGSVSTLTIQRTQQEDSAVYLCASSPRRGPSQNGYTFGSGTRLTVV.

The CDR3, as DNA: TGTGCCAGTAGTATGACCGGGACAGGGGCCCTCTCCTACGAGCAGTACTTC. It yields the protein CASSMTGTGALSYEQYF. The chain combines TRBV19 with TRBJ2-7, with 10 bases aligning to TRBD1. With 3 bases clipped from V and 0 bases from J, the junction kept 8 bases outside the gene matches. This CDR3 has 17 residues. Germline CDR1 and CDR2: LNHDA and SQIVND (reference sequence).